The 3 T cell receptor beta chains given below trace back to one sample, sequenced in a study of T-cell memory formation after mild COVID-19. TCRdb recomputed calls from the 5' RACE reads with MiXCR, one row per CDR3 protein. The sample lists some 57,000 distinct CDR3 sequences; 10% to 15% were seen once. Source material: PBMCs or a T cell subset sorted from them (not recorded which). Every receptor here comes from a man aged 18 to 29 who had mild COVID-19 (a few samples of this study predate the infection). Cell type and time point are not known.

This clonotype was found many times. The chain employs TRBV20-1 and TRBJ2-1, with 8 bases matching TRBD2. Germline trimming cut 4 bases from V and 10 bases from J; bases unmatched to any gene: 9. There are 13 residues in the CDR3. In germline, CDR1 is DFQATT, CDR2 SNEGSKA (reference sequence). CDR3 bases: TGCAGTGCTAATAGCGGGGCATGGATGGAGCAGTTCTTC. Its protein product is CSANSGAWMEQFF.

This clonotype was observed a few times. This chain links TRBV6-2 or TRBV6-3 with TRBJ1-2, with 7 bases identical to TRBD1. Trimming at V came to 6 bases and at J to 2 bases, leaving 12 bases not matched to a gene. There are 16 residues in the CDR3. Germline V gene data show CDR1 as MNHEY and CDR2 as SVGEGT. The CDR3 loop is CASRYAGQAENYGYTF. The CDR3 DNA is TGTGCCAGCAGATACGCTGGACAGGCGGAAAACTATGGCTACACCTTC.

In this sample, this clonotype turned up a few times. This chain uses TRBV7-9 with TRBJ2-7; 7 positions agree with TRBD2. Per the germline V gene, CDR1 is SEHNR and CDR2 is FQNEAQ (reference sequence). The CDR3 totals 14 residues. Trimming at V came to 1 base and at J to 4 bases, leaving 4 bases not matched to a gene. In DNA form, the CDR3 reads TGTGCCAGCAGCTTAGAGGGCGGGAGTTACGAGCAGTACTTC. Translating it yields CASSLEGGSYEQYF.